This T cell receptor beta chain was profiled in a study of coeliac disease. Study context: The study queried TRBV7-2 bias without high-resolution HLA data.

Cells were frozen in aliquots of roughly 500,000, and one aliquot per fraction was sequenced. As concerns this clone: Its target is not known.

The junction had 10 bases not matched to a gene; V was cut back by 3 bases and J by 13 bases. The CDR3 has 13 residues. Looked up from germline, CDR1 is LGHNA and CDR2 is YSLEER. Sequenced by immunoSEQ multiplex PCR; TCRdb stores in-frame clones only, minus some. Found here are fewer than 10,000 clones, roughly 71% of them singletons; the top ten hold around 20%. Study-level results: Control samples showed higher TRB and TRG clonality than intraepithelial and lamina propria samples in active celiac disease. Published gliadin-specific TRB sequences appeared in about 50% of the 18 coeliac samples, 1 of 6 controls.

This chain connects TRBV4-3 to TRBJ1-2, with TRBD1 matching 8 bases. The TCR comes from a woman aged 55-70 years with celiac disease. The sequenced material came from lamina propria lymphocytes from the gut. CDR3 sequence (DNA): TGCGCCAGCAGCCAGAGGGGACAGGACCTCCTCACCTTC. The encoded protein is CASSQRGQDLLTF.